A selection of T cell receptor beta chains follows, all from one sample in a study of blood T cell repertoires in COVID-19. Produced via immunoSEQ multiplex PCR; TCRdb's table is partial and in-frame only. The sample includes around 250,000 clones, 80% to 85% seen only once; the top ten take roughly 3.2%. Source material: PBMCs or T cells enriched from blood (not recorded which). These receptors were taken from a man in his fifties or sixties who had recovered from COVID-19. Each CDR3 is given with its conserved first and last residue. The order of the fields is clone size, V gene, CDR3 length, D gene, J gene, CDR3 DNA, CDR3 protein. The D gene is left open where the match is weak. Size tells how often a clone was seen (once, few, many) or the class of an expanded clone, and some rows leave it out.

>-|TRBV25-1|11|-|TRBJ2-7
TGTGCCTCCGGGGTGGGCTACGAGCAGTACTTC
CASGVGYEQYF
>-|TRBV2|14|TRBD1|TRBJ2-7
TGTGCCAGCAGGGTCGGGACAGGGAAATACGAGCAGTACTTC
CASRVGTGKYEQYF
>-|TRBV2|17|TRBD2|TRBJ2-2
TGTGCCAGCAGCCCCCCGGGACTAGCGGGAGCCCCCGGGGAGCTGTTTTTT
CASSPPGLAGAPGELFF
>-|TRBV3-1/TRBV3-2|15|-|TRBJ1-2
TGTGCCAGCAGCCCTCGCCAAGGGAGGATAAAAGACTACACCTTC
CASSPRQGRIKDYTF
>-|TRBV7-6|19|-|TRBJ2-6
TGTGCCAGCAGCCCATCTATGTCACGGTCCCCCTCTGGGGCCAACGTCCTGACTTTC
CASSPSMSRSPSGANVLTF
>once|TRBV19|14|TRBD1|TRBJ1-6
TGTGCCAGTCTCCCCACAGGGGGCGATTCACCCCTCCACTTT
CASLPTGGDSPLHF
>-|TRBV7-2|13|-|TRBJ2-7
TGTGCCAGCAGCTTAGGGGGACAACGGGAGCAGTACTTC
CASSLGGQREQYF
>-|TRBV28|14|-|TRBJ1-2
TGTGCCAGCAGGTCCCTGGGAGGAAACTATGGCTACACCTTC
CASRSLGGNYGYTF
>-|TRBV5-1|17|TRBD2|TRBJ2-3
TGCGCCAGCAGCTTGGCCGAAGCTAGCGGGAGGGCCAGTACGCAGTATTTT
CASSLAEASGRASTQYF
>-|TRBV7-2|15|-|TRBJ2-5
TGTGCCAGCAGCTTAGCACCGGGACATAGCGAGACCCAGTACTTC
CASSLAPGHSETQYF
>few|TRBV6-5|15|TRBD1|TRBJ1-1
TGTGCCAGCCGCACAGGGGGACTAATAAACACTGAAGCTTTCTTT
CASRTGGLINTEAFF
>-|TRBV2|13|TRBD2|TRBJ2-7
TGTGCCAGCCGACTAGCGGGACTATACGAGCAGTACTTC
CASRLAGLYEQYF
>-|TRBV24-1|14|TRBD2|TRBJ2-5
TGTGCCACCAGTGGAGCGGGGATTGGAGAGACCCAGTACTTC
CATSGAGIGETQYF
>-|TRBV20-1|17|-|TRBJ1-5
TGCAGTGCTAGTGGGGAGGGAGGGGGACCTAGCAATCAGCCCCAGCATTTT
CSASGEGGGPSNQPQHF
>-|TRBV7-3|15|TRBD1|TRBJ2-2
TGTGCCAGCGCCCCCGGGACAGCGAACACCGGGGAGCTGTTTTTT
CASAPGTANTGELFF
>-|TRBV3-1/TRBV3-2|15|TRBD1|TRBJ2-1
TGTGCCAGCAGCCGAAGGACAGGGCTTAACAATGAGCAGTTCTTC
CASSRRTGLNNEQFF
>-|TRBV12-5|15|TRBD1|TRBJ1-5
TGTGCTAGTGGGGGACAGGGGGCGAGCAATCAGCCCCAGCATTTT
CASGGQGASNQPQHF
>-|TRBV19|14|TRBD1|TRBJ2-3
TGTGCCAGTAGTATCGACAGGGGGAGGGATACGCAGTATTTT
CASSIDRGRDTQYF
>once|TRBV30|11|-|TRBJ2-7
TGTGCCGGCGACAGCAGCTACGAGCAGTACTTC
CAGDSSYEQYF
>few|TRBV29-1|13|TRBD1|TRBJ1-5
TGCAGCGTCGGACAGGGCGCGGGGCAGCCCCAGCATTTT
CSVGQGAGQPQHF
>few|TRBV30|15|-|TRBJ1-6
TGTGCCTGGAGGGGCAGCAGCTCCTATAATTCACCCCTCCACTTT
CAWRGSSSYNSPLHF
>-|TRBV18|16|-|TRBJ1-6
TGTGCCAGCTCCCTCAGCGGGGGCAGGCTAAATTCACCCCTCCACTTT
CASSLSGGRLNSPLHF
>once|TRBV24-1|15|-|TRBJ2-5
TGTGCCACCAGTGATCCCGTTTGGGGCGGAGAGACCCAGTACTTC
CATSDPVWGGETQYF
>once|TRBV11-3|16|TRBD2|TRBJ2-1
TGTGCCAGCAGCGTTGGCGGGGGGGGGTCCTACAATGAGCAGTTCTTC
CASSVGGGGSYNEQFF
>once|TRBV10-2|15|-|TRBJ1-1
TGCGCCAGCAGTGAGATTGTGGGCGAGTTTGGCGAAGCTTTCTTT
CASSEIVGEFGEAFF
>-|TRBV10-1|15|TRBD1|TRBJ2-6
TGCGCCAGCAGTGGGACAGGTGCAGGGGCCAACGTCCTGACTTTC
CASSGTGAGANVLTF
>-|TRBV7-8|14|-|TRBJ1-5
TGTGCCAGCAGCTTAATCGAGGGCAATCAGCCCCAGCATTTT
CASSLIEGNQPQHF
>once|TRBV5-1|16|-|TRBJ2-2
TGCGCCAGCAGCTTATTAGGGACACAAAACACCGGGGAGCTGTTTTTT
CASSLLGTQNTGELFF
>-|TRBV7-2|15|TRBD2|TRBJ2-5
TGTGCCAGCAGCCCCCGTCTTGGGGGGGGAGAGACCCAGTACTTC
CASSPRLGGGETQYF